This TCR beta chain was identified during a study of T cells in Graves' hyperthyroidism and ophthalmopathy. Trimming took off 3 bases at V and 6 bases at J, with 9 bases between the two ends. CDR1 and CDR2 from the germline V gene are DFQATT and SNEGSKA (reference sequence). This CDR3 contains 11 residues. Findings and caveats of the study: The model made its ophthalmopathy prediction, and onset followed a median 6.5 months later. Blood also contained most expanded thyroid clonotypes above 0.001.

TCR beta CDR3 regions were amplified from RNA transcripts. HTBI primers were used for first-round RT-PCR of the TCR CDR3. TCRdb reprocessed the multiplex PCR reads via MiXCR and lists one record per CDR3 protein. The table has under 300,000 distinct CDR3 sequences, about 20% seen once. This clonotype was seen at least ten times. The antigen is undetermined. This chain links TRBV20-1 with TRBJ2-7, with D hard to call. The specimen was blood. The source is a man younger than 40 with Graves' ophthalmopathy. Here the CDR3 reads CSARMKGEQYF. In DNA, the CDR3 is TGCAGTGCTAGGATGAAGGGCGAGCAGTACTTC.